A selection of T cell receptor beta chains follows, all from one sample in a study of T cell responses to AZD1222 COVID-19 vaccine. This table comes from immunoSEQ multiplex PCR, and its TCRdb copy is limited to in-frame clones, with some not included. Of about 120,000 clones listed, less than 90% are singletons. The specimen comprised peripheral blood, sampled on day 0 of AZD1222 vaccination. These TCRs come from an adult in good health. Each CDR3 is given with its conserved first and last residue. The D gene is left open where the match is weak. Expanded clones get a size class; other rows say once, few or many, or leave the size out.

-,TRBD2,TRBJ2-1,TRBV7-2,TGTGCCAGCAGCCTCTCGGGAGGTTCCTACAATGAGCAGTTCTTC,CASSLSGGSYNEQFF
-,TRBD1,TRBJ2-5,TRBV30,TGTGCCTGGGGCACAGGGGGAGGGACCCAGTACTTC,CAWGTGGGTQYF
-,-,TRBJ2-5,TRBV19,TGTGCCAGTAGTATAGGGGGGGTTCGGCAAGAGACCCAGTACTTC,CASSIGGVRQETQYF
-,-,TRBJ1-4,TRBV28,TGTGCCAGCAGTCACGAGGGCCCCTCGGGGGGCCCGCGTGAAAAACTGTTTTTT,CASSHEGPSGGPREKLFF
-,-,TRBJ2-7,TRBV21-1,TGTGCCAGCAGCAAAGGGGGTTTGACAGGAAGCTCCTACGAGCAGTACTTC,CASSKGGLTGSSYEQYF
-,TRBD1,TRBJ2-4,TRBV5-1,TGCGCCAGCAGCTCGACAGGGGGCGAACTAGCCAAAAACATTCAGTACTTC,CASSSTGGELAKNIQYF
-,TRBD2,TRBJ2-1,TRBV29-1,TGCAGCGTTGAATCCACTACTAGCGGGTCCAACTACAATGAGCAGTTCTTC,CSVESTTSGSNYNEQFF
few,-,TRBJ1-1,TRBV9,TGTGCCAGCAGCGCCCCCCCAGGAGGGGACACTGAAGCTTTCTTT,CASSAPPGGDTEAFF
-,-,TRBJ2-3,TRBV28,TGTGCCAGCAGTCCTCCCTCAGGCGACAGCACAGATACGCAGTATTTT,CASSPPSGDSTDTQYF
-,-,TRBJ2-5,TRBV6-5,TGTGCCAGCAAACCAAGACTGACAGGTCAAGAGACCCAGTACTTC,CASKPRLTGQETQYF
-,-,TRBJ2-2,TRBV24-1,TGTGCCACCGGCGAGTGGGGAAACACCGGGGAGCTGTTTTTT,CATGEWGNTGELFF
-,TRBD1,TRBJ2-7,TRBV9,TGTGCCAGCAGCGTAGATTTTGGACAGGCCTACGAGCAGTACTTC,CASSVDFGQAYEQYF
-,TRBD2,TRBJ2-1,TRBV27,TGTGCCAGCAGTCCCCAAATTTGGGCGGGAGGGCCAGGGAATGAGCAGTTCTTC,CASSPQIWAGGPGNEQFF
few,-,TRBJ1-2,TRBV4-2,TGTGCCAGCAGCCAAGAATACCAGGGGAGGGACTATGGCTACACCTTC,CASSQEYQGRDYGYTF
-,-,TRBJ2-5,TRBV28,TGTGCCAGCAGTCAAGACGGGCCTCAAAAGGCCCAGTACTTC,CASSQDGPQKAQYF
-,-,TRBJ1-2,TRBV7-8,TGTGCCAGCAGCTTAGGTTCCGCTTCTAACTATGGCTACACCTTC,CASSLGSASNYGYTF
-,-,TRBJ2-1,TRBV7-3,TGTGCCAGCAGCTTAGGGTTACCTTACAATGAGCAGTTCTTC,CASSLGLPYNEQFF
-,TRBD1,TRBJ1-1,TRBV3-1/TRBV3-2,TGTGCCAGCAGCCAAGGAAGCGGGGACAGGGGGCCCATGAACACTGAAGCTTTCTTT,CASSQGSGDRGPMNTEAFF
-,TRBD1,TRBJ1-2,TRBV28,TGTGCCAGCAGTGGACAGGGGAGGGGTGGCTACACCTTC,CASSGQGRGGYTF
-,-,TRBJ1-3,TRBV5-1,TGCGCCAGCAGCTTGGAGGCTTCCAGTGGAAACACCATATATTTT,CASSLEASSGNTIYF
-,-,TRBJ2-3,TRBV9,TGTGCCAGCAGCGTAGATTGGGGCGGGTCCATTTCTAGCACAGATACGCAGTATTTT,CASSVDWGGSISSTDTQYF
-,-,TRBJ1-2,TRBV15,TGTGCCACCAGCAGAGATTTAGGGGAGGTTGGCTACACCTTC,CATSRDLGEVGYTF
-,-,TRBJ2-7,TRBV27,TGTGCCAGCAGTCGAGACCGCTACGAGCAGTACTTC,CASSRDRYEQYF
-,-,TRBJ2-5,TRBV2,TGTGCCAGCAGTGAAGTCCGGGGCCAGACCCAGTACTTC,CASSEVRGQTQYF
-,TRBD1,TRBJ1-1,TRBV10-3,TGTGCCATCAGTATGACAGGGACTACTGAAGCTTTCTTT,CAISMTGTTEAFF
-,TRBD1,TRBJ2-7,TRBV29-1,TGCAGCGTTGCCAAACAGGGGGCTGGTTACGAGCAGTACTTC,CSVAKQGAGYEQYF
-,-,TRBJ2-2,TRBV11-1,TGTGCCAGCAGCTATAGGGGCAACACCGGGGAGCTGTTTTTT,CASSYRGNTGELFF
-,-,TRBJ2-2,TRBV28,TGTGCCACCGACAGGAACACCGGGGAGCTGTTTTTT,CATDRNTGELFF
-,-,TRBJ1-5,TRBV15,TGTGCCACCAGCAGTATCCACCGCAATCAGCCCCAGCATTTT,CATSSIHRNQPQHF
-,-,TRBJ1-2,TRBV5-1,TGCGCCAGCAGCTTATCAGGGCTGGAGGGCTACACCTTC,CASSLSGLEGYTF
-,TRBD2,TRBJ2-1,TRBV12-5,TGTGCTAGTGGTTTGGGGACTAGCGGGAGCAATGAGCAGTTCTTC,CASGLGTSGSNEQFF
-,TRBD1,TRBJ2-7,TRBV13,TGTGCCAGCAGCCCCCAGACCGGACAGGGGTCCGCCGAGCAGTACTTC,CASSPQTGQGSAEQYF
-,-,TRBJ2-3,TRBV15,TGTGCCACCAGCAGGGCGGGGTACACAGATACGCAGTATTTT,CATSRAGYTDTQYF
-,-,TRBJ1-1,TRBV19,TGTGCCAGTAGTTTGGGCGGTTTGAACACTGAAGCTTTCTTT,CASSLGGLNTEAFF
-,TRBD1,TRBJ1-2,TRBV2,TGTGCCAGCAGTGAGAACAGGGGGCCTATCTATGGCTACACCTTC,CASSENRGPIYGYTF
-,TRBD1,TRBJ2-7,TRBV5-6,TGTGCCAGCAGCTTGGGGGGACAGCTATTTCCCGAGCAGTACTTC,CASSLGGQLFPEQYF
few,-,TRBJ2-7,TRBV5-4,TGTGCCAGCAGGGAAGTAGGCGGGGAGCGGCAGTACTTC,CASREVGGERQYF
-,-,TRBJ2-7,TRBV6-4,TGTGCCAGCAGTGACTCGGCCGGATTCTACGAGCAGTACTTC,CASSDSAGFYEQYF
-,-,TRBJ2-4,TRBV21-1,TGTGCCAGCAGCAAAGAGGAAGGTTACGGGGTATACATTCAGTACTTC,CASSKEEGYGVYIQYF
-,-,TRBJ2-1,TRBV15,TGTGCCACCAGCAGAGATAGCGGCTCCTACAATGAGCAGTTCTTC,CATSRDSGSYNEQFF
-,-,TRBJ2-2,TRBV5-1,TGCGCCAGCAGCTTGGCGGGGGGCAACACCGGGGAGCTGTTTTTT,CASSLAGGNTGELFF
once,TRBD2,TRBJ2-5,TRBV3-1/TRBV3-2,TGTGCCAGCAGCCCCCAGACTAGCGGGTCGGCCCAGTACTTC,CASSPQTSGSAQYF
-,TRBD1,TRBJ2-1,TRBV2,TGTGCCAGCAGTGGGGCTCTTCCGGGACAGGGCTACAATGAGCAGTTCTTC,CASSGALPGQGYNEQFF
-,-,TRBJ1-1,TRBV28,TGTGCCAGCAGTTTCCGGTCGGTAGCAATAAACACTGAAGCTTTCTTT,CASSFRSVAINTEAFF
-,TRBD1,TRBJ1-1,TRBV2,TGTGCCAGCAGTCTTCGGGACAGCACTGAAGCTTTCTTT,CASSLRDSTEAFF
-,-,TRBJ2-2,TRBV19,TGTGCCAGTAGTATAGTATTGGGGACCGGGGAGCTGTTTTTT,CASSIVLGTGELFF
-,TRBD1,TRBJ2-3,TRBV5-1,TGCGCCAGCAGCCCGCTGGACAGGGCGGGGACAGATACGCAGTATTTT,CASSPLDRAGTDTQYF
-,-,TRBJ1-1,TRBV25-1,TGTGCCAGCAGTGAATCAGGAGGACGGCTGAACACTGAAGCTTTCTTT,CASSESGGRLNTEAFF
-,TRBD1,TRBJ1-4,TRBV27,TGTGCCAGCAGCCCGGACAGGGGCCTTCTGGCAACTAATGAAAAACTGTTTTTT,CASSPDRGLLATNEKLFF
-,TRBD1,TRBJ2-7,TRBV9,TGTGCCAGCAGCCCCGAGTGGGACAGGGGAATTTACGAGCAGTACTTC,CASSPEWDRGIYEQYF
-,TRBD1,TRBJ1-1,TRBV2,TGTGCCAGCAAGGGACAGCGTCTGACTGAAGCTTTCTTT,CASKGQRLTEAFF
-,TRBD1,TRBJ1-2,TRBV3-1/TRBV3-2,TGTGCCAGCAGCCCCTTTTCACAGGGGAATGGCTACACCTTC,CASSPFSQGNGYTF
-,TRBD1,TRBJ2-5,TRBV6-6,TGTGCCAGCAGCGAGACAGGGCGAGAGACCCAGTACTTC,CASSETGRETQYF
-,-,TRBJ2-5,TRBV6-5,TGTGCCAGCAGGTTTTTCGGGAGCCAAGAGACCCAGTACTTC,CASRFFGSQETQYF
-,-,TRBJ2-3,TRBV25-1,TGTGCCAGTAAAACGGGGGCGGGCACAGATACGCAGTATTTT,CASKTGAGTDTQYF
-,-,TRBJ1-6,TRBV28,TGTGCCAGCAATCCTAAACGGGGCTTCTCTAATTCACCCCTCCACTTT,CASNPKRGFSNSPLHF
-,-,TRBJ1-2,TRBV7-9,TGTGCCAGCAGCTTAGGGGCAAGTGGGGGAAGCTATGGCTACACCTTC,CASSLGASGGSYGYTF
-,TRBD2,TRBJ2-5,TRBV30,TGTGCCTGGAGTCTCGGACTAGCGGCTCAAGAGACCCAGTACTTC,CAWSLGLAAQETQYF